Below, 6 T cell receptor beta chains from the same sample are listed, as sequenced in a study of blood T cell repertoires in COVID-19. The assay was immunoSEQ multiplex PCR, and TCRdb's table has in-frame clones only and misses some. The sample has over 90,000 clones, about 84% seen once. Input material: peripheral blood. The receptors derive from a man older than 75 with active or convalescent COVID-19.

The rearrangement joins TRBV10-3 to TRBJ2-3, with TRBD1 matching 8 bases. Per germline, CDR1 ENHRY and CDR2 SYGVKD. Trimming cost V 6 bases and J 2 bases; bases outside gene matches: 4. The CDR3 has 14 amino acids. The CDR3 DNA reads TGTGCCATCAGGCCGGGACAGGACACAGATACGCAGTATTTT. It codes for CAIRPGQDTDTQYF.

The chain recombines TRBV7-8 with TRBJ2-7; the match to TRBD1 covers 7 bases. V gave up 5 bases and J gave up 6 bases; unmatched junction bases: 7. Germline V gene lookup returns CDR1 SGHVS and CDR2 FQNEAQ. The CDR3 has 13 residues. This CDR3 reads CASSRDRPSEQYF. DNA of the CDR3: TGTGCCAGCAGCCGGGACAGACCGAGCGAGCAGTACTTC.

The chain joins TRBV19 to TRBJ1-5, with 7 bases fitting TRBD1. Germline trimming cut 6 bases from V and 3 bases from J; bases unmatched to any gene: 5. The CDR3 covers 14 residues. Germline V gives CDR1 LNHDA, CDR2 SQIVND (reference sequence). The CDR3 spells CASSDRDPNQPQHF. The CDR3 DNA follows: TGTGCCAGTAGCGACAGGGACCCCAATCAGCCCCAGCATTTT. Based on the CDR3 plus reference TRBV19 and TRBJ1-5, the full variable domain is DGGITQSPKYLFRKEGQNVTLSCEQNLNHDAMYWYRQDPGQGLRLIYYSQIVNDFQKGDIAEGYSVSREKKESFPLTVTSAQKNPTAFYLCASSDRDPNQPQHFGDGTRLSIL.

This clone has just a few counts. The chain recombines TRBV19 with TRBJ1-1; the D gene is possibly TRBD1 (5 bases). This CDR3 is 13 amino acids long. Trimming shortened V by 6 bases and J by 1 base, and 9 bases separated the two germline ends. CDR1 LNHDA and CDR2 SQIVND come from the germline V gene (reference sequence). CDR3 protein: CASRTTGNTEAFF. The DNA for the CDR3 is TGTGCCAGTAGAACCACAGGGAACACTGAAGCTTTCTTT.

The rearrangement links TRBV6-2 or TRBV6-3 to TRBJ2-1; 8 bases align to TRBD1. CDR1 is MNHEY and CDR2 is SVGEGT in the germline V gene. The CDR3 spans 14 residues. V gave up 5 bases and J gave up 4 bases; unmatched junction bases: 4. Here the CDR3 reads CASSRQGRYNEQFF. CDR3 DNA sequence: TGTGCCAGCAGTCGACAGGGGCGGTACAATGAGCAGTTCTTC.

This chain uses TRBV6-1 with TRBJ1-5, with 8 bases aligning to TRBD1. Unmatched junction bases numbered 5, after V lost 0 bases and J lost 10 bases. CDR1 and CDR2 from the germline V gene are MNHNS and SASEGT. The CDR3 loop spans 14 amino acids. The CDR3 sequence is CASSEATTGVPQHF. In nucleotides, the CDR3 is TGTGCCAGCAGTGAAGCGACGACAGGGGTACCCCAGCATTTT.